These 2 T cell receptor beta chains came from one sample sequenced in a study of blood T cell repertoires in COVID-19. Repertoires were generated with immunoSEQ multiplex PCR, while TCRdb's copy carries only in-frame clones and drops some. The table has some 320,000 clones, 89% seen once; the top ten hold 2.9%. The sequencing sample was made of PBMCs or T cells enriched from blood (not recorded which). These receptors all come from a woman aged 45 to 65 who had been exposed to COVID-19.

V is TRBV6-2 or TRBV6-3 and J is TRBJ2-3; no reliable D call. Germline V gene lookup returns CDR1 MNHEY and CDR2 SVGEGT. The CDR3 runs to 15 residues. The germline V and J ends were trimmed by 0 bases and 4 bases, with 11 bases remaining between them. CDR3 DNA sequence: TGTGCCAGCAGTTACTCGGCGGCAAACTCAGATACGCAGTATTTT. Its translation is CASSYSAANSDTQYF.

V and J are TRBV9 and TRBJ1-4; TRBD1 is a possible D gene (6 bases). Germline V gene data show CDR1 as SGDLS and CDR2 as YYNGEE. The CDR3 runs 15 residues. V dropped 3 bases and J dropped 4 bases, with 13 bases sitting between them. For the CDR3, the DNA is TGTGCCAGCAGCGGCCCCGAGGGGGATAATGAAAAACTGTTTTTT. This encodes CASSGPEGDNEKLFF.